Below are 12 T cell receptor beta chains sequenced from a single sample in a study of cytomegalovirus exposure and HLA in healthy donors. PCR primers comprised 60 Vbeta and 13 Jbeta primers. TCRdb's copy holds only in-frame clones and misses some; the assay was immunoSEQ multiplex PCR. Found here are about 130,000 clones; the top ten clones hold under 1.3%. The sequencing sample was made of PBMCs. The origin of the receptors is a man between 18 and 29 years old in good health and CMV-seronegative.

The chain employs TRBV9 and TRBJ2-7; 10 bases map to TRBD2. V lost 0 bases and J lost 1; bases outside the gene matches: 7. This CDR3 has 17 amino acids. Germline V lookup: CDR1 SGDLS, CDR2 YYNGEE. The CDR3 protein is CASSVGVAGGLSYEQYF. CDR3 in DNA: TGTGCCAGCAGCGTAGGAGTAGCGGGGGGCCTTTCCTACGAGCAGTACTTC.

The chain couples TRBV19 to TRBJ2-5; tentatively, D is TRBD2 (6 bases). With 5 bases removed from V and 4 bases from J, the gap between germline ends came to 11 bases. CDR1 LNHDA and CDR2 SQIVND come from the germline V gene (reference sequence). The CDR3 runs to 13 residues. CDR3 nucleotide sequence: TGTGCCAGTAGTGAGAGGAGGGGAGAGACCCAGTACTTC. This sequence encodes CASSERRGETQYF.

This CDR3 is CASSIEQGRISYNEQFF. CDR3 nucleotide sequence: TGTGCCAGTAGTATAGAGCAGGGGCGGATCTCCTACAATGAGCAGTTCTTC. The rearrangement links TRBV19 to TRBJ2-1; possible D gene TRBD1, 6 bases. CDR3 length: 17 amino acids. Trimming pared 0 bases from V and 0 bases from J, leaving 12 bases between. CDR1 and CDR2 from the germline V gene are LNHDA and SQIVND (reference sequence).

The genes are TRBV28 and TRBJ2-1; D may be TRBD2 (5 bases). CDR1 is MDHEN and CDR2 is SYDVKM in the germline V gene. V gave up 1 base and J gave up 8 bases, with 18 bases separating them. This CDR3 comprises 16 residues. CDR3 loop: CASSLFGVATIDEQFF. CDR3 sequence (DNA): TGTGCCAGCAGTTTATTCGGGGTAGCAACGATCGATGAGCAGTTCTTC.

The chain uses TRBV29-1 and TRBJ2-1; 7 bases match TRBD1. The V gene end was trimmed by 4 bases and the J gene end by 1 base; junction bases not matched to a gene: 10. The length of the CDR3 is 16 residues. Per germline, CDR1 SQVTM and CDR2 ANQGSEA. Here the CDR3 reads CSVVPTGSGSYNEQFF. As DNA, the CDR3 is TGCAGCGTTGTTCCGACAGGGTCAGGATCCTACAATGAGCAGTTCTTC.

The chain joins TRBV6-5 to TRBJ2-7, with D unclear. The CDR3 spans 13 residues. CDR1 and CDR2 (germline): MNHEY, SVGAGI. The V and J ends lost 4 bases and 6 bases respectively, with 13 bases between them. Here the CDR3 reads CASSSKRSGEQYF. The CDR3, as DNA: TGTGCCAGCAGTTCTAAGCGTTCCGGCGAGCAGTACTTC.

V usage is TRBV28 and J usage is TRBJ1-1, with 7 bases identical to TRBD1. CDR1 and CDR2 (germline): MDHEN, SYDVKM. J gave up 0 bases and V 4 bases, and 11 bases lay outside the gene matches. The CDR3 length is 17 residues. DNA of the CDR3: TGTGCCAGCAGTTCTCCAGGGGGAGGTGGCATGAACACTGAAGCTTTCTTT. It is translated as CASSSPGGGGMNTEAFF.

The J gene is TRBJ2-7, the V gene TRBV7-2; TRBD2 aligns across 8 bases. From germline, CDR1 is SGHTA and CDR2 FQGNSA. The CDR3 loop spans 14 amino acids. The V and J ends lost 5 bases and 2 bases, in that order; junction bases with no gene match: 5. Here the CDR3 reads CASSLSGDAYEQYF. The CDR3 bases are TGTGCCAGCAGCCTTAGCGGGGACGCCTACGAGCAGTACTTC. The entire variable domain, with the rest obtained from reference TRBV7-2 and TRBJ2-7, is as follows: GAGVSQSPSNKVTEKGKDVELRCDPISGHTALYWYRQSLGQGLEFLIYFQGNSAPDKSGLPSDRFSAERTGGSVSTLTIQRTQQEDSAVYLCASSLSGDAYEQYFGPGTRLTVT.

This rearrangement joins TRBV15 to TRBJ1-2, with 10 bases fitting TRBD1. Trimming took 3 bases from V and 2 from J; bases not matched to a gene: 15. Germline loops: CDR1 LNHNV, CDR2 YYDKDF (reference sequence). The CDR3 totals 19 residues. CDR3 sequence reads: CATSSRPGGTGVTNYGYTF. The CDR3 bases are TGTGCCACCAGCAGCCGGCCAGGGGGGACAGGGGTGACAAACTATGGCTACACCTTC.

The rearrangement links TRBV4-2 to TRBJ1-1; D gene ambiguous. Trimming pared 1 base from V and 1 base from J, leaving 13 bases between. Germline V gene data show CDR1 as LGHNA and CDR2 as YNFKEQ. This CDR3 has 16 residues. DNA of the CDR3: TGTGCCAGCAGCCAAGCCCTAACCGAGGGGAACACTGAAGCTTTCTTT. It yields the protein CASSQALTEGNTEAFF.

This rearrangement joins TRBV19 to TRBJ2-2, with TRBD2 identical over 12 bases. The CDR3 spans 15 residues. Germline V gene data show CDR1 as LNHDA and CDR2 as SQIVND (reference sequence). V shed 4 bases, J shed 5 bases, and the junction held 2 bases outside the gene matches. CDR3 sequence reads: CASSRLAGGTGELFF. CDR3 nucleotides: TGTGCCAGTAGTAGGCTAGCGGGGGGGACCGGGGAGCTGTTTTTT. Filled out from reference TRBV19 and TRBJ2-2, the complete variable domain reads DGGITQSPKYLFRKEGQNVTLSCEQNLNHDAMYWYRQDPGQGLRLIYYSQIVNDFQKGDIAEGYSVSREKKESFPLTVTSAQKNPTAFYLCASSRLAGGTGELFFGEGSRLTVL.

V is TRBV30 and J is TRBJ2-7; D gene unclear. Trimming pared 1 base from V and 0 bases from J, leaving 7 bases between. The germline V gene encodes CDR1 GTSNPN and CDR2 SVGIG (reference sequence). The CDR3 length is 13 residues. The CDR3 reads CAWSAPGSYEQYF. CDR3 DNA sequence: TGTGCCTGGAGTGCCCCCGGCTCCTACGAGCAGTACTTC.